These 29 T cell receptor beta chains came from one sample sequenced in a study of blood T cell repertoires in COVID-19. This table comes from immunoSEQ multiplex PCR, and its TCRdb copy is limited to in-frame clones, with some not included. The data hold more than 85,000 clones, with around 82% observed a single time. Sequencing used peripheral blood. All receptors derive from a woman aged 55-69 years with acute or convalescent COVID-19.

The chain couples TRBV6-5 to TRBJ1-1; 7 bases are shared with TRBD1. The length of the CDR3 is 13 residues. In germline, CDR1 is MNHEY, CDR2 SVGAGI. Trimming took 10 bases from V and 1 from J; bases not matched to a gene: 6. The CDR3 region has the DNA TGTGCCACGATGGCAGGGGGGAACACTGAAGCTTTCTTT. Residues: CATMAGGNTEAFF.

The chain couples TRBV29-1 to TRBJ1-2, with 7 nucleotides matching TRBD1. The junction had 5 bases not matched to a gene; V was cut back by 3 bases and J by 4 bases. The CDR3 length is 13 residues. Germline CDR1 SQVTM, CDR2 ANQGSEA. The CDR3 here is CSVEGQRFYGYTF. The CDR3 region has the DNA TGCAGCGTTGAGGGACAGAGGTTCTATGGCTACACCTTC.

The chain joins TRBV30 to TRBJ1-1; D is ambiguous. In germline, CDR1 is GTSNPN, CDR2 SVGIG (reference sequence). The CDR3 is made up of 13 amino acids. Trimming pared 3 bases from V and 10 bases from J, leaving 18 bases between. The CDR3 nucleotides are TGTGCCTGGAGCCCGGGGAGTCGGTCGGCAGCTTTCTTT. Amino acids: CAWSPGSRSAAFF.

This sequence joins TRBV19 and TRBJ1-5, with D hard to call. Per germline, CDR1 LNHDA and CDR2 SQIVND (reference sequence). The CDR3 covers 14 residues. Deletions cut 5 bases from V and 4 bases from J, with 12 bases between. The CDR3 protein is CASSLGQLNQPQHF. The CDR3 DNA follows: TGTGCCAGTAGTCTTGGGCAGCTAAATCAGCCCCAGCATTTT.

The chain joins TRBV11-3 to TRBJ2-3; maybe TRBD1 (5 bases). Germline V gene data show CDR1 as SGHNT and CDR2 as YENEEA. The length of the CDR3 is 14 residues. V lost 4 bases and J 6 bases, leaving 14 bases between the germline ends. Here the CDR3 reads CASSSPKGRDTQYF. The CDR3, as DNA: TGTGCCAGCAGCTCCCCGAAGGGGCGGGATACGCAGTATTTT.

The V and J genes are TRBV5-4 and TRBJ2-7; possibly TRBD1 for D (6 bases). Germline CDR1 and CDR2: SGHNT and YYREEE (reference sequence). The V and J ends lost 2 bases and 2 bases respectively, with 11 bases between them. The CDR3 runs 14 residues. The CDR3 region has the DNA TGTGCCAGCAGCTTAATAGGGACAACCTACGAGCAGTACTTC. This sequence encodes CASSLIGTTYEQYF.

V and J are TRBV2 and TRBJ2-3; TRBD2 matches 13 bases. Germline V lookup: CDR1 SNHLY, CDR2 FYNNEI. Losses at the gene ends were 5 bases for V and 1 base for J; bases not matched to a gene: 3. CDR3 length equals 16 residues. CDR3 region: CASSRGLAGGTDTQYF. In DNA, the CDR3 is TGTGCCAGCAGTCGCGGACTAGCGGGAGGCACAGATACGCAGTATTTT.

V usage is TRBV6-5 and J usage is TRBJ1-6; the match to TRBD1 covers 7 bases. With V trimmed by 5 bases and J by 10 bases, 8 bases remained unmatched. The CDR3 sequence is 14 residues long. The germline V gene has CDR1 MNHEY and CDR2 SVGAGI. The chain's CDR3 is CASSLRQGESPLHF. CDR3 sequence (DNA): TGTGCCAGCAGTCTGCGACAGGGTGAATCACCCCTCCACTTT.

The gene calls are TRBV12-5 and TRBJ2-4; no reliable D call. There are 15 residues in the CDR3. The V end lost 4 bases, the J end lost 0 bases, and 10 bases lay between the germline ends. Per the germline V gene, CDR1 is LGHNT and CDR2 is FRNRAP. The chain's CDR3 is CASGSYGLAKNIQYF. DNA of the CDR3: TGTGCTAGTGGTTCCTATGGGCTAGCCAAAAACATTCAGTACTTC.

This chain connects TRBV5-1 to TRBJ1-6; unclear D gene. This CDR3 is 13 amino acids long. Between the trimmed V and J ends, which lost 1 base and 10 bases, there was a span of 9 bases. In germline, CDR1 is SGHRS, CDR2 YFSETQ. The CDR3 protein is CASSLNRESPLHF. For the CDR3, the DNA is TGCGCCAGCAGCTTGAACCGGGAATCACCCCTCCACTTT. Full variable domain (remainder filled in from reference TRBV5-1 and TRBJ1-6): KAGVTQTPRYLIKTRGQQVTLSCSPISGHRSVSWYQQTPGQGLQFLFEYFSETQRNKGNFPGRFSGRQFSNSRSEMNVSTLELGDSALYLCASSLNRESPLHFGNGTRLTVT.

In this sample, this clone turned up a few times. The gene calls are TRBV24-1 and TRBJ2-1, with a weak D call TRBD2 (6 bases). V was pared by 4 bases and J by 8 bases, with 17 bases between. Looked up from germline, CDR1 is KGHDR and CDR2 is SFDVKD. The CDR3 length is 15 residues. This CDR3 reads CATSDPGGRFDEQFF. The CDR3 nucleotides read TGTGCCACCAGTGACCCCGGGGGAAGGTTCGATGAGCAGTTCTTC.

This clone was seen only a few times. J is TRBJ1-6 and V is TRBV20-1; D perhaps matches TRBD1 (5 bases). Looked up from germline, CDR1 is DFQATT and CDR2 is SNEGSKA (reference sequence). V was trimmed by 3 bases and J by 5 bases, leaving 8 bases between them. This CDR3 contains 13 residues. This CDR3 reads CSASVTDNSPLHF. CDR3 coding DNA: TGCAGTGCTAGTGTGACAGATAATTCACCCCTCCACTTT.

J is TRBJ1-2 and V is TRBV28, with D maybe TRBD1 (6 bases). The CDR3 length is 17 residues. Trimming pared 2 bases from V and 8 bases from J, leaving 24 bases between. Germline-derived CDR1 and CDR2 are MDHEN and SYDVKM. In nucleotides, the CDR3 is TGTGCCAGCAGTTTAATGGGGGTCTGGGGGCGCGATCAGGGCTACACCTTC. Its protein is CASSLMGVWGRDQGYTF.

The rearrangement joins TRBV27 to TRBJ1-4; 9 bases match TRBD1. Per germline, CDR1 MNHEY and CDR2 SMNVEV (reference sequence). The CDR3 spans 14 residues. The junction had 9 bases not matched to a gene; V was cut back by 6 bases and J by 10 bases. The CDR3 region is CASSQGTGYGKLFF. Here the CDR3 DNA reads TGTGCCAGCAGCCAGGGGACAGGGTATGGAAAACTGTTTTTT.

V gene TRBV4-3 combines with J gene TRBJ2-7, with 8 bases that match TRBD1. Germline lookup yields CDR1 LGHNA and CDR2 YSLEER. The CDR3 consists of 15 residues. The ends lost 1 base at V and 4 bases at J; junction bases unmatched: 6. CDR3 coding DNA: TGCGCCAGCAGCCAAGCTCCCCGACAGGGGTACGAGCAGTACTTC. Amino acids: CASSQAPRQGYEQYF.

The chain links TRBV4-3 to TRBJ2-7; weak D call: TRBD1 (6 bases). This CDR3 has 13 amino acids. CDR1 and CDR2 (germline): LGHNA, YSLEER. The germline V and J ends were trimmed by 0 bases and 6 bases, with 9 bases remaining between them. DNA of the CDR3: TGCGCCAGCAGCCAAGAAGGGGGATTCGAGCAGTACTTC. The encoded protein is CASSQEGGFEQYF.

The CDR3 protein is CASSLTGVPSYEQYF. The CDR3 coding sequence is TGTGCCAGCAGCCTAACAGGGGTCCCCTCCTACGAGCAGTACTTC. J is TRBJ2-7 and V is TRBV2; 7 bases line up with TRBD1. CDR1 is SNHLY and CDR2 is FYNNEI in the germline V gene. V was pared by 6 bases and J by 0 bases, with 8 bases of the junction left unmatched. The CDR3 is 15 residues long.

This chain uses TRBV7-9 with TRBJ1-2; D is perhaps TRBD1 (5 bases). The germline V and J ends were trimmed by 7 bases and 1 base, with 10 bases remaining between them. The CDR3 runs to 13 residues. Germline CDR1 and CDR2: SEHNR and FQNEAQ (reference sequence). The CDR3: CASTSGHNYGYTF. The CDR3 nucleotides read TGTGCCAGCACCAGCGGACATAACTATGGCTACACCTTC.

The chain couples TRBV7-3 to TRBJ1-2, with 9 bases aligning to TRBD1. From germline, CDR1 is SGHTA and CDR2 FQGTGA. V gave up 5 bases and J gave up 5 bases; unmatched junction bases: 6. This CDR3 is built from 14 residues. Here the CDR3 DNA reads TGTGCCAGCAGCCCCACAGGGGGCATATATGGCTACACCTTC. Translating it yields CASSPTGGIYGYTF.

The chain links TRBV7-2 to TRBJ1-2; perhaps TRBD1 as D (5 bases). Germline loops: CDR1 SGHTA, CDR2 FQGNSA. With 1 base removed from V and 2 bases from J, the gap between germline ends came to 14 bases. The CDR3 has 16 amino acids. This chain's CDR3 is CASSLGQGSFNYGYTF. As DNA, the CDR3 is TGTGCCAGCAGCTTAGGTCAGGGCTCATTCAACTATGGCTACACCTTC. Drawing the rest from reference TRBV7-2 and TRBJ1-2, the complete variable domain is GAGVSQSPSNKVTEKGKDVELRCDPISGHTALYWYRQSLGQGLEFLIYFQGNSAPDKSGLPSDRFSAERTGGSVSTLTIQRTQQEDSAVYLCASSLGQGSFNYGYTFGSGTRLTVV.

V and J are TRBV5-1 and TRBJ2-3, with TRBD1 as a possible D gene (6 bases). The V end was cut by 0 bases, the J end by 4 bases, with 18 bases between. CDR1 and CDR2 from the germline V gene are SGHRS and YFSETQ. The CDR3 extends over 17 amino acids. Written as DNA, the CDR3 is TGCGCCAGCAGCTTGGCCATATCTGAGGGGGTAGCAGATACGCAGTATTTT. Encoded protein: CASSLAISEGVADTQYF.

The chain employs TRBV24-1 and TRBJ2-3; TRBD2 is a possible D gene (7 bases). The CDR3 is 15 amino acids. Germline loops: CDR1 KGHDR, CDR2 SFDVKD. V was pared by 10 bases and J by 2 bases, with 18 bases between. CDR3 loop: CATGGGVRSTDTQYF. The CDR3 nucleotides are TGTGCCACAGGAGGGGGGGTTCGGTCCACAGATACGCAGTATTTT.

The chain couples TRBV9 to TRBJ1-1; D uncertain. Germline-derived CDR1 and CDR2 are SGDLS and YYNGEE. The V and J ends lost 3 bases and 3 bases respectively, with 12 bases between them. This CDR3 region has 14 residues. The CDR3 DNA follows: TGTGCCAGCAGCGCCGTAGGACTAGACACTGAAGCTTTCTTT. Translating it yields CASSAVGLDTEAFF.

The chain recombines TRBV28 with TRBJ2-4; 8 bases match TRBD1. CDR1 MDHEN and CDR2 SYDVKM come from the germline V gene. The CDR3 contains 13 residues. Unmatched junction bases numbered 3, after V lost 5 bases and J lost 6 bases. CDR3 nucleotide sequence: TGTGCCAGCAGTCCCGGACAGGGAAACATTCAGTACTTC. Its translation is CASSPGQGNIQYF.

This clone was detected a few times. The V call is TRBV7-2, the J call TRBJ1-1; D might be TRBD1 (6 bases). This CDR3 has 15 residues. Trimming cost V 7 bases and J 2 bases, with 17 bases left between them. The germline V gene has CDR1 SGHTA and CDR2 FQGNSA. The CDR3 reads CASTPSRDTNTEAFF. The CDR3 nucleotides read TGTGCCAGCACCCCGAGTCGGGACACCAACACTGAAGCTTTCTTT.

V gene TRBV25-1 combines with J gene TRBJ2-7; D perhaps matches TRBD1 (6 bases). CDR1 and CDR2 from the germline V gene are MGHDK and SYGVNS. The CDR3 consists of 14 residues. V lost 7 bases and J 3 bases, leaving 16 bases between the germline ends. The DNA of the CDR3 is TGTGCCAGCAACAAACAGGGTGTTGGCTACGAGCAGTACTTC. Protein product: CASNKQGVGYEQYF.

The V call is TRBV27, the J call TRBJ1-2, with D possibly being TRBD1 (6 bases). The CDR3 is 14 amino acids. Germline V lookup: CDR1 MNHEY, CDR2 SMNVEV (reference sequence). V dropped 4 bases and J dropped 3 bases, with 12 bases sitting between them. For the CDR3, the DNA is TGTGCCAGCAGTTCACAGGGCTGGGACTATGGCTACACCTTC. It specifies CASSSQGWDYGYTF.

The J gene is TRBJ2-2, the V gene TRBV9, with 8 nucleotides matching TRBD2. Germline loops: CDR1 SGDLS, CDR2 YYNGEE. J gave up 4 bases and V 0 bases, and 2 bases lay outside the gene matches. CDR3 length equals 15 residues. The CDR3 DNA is TGTGCCAGCAGCGTAGTTGCGGGGGGCACCGGGGAGCTGTTTTTT. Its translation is CASSVVAGGTGELFF.

CDR3 DNA: TGTGCCAGCAGCATAGCCGCCCAGCCCCAGCATTTT. It specifies CASSIAAQPQHF. The chain joins TRBV12-3 or TRBV12-4 to TRBJ1-5; D gene ambiguous. The CDR3 is 12 amino acids. V was pared by 6 bases and J by 7 bases, with 10 bases between.